This passage covers 32 T cell receptor beta chains from one sample sequenced in a study of T cell responses to AZD1222 COVID-19 vaccine. The table came from immunoSEQ multiplex PCR; TCRdb's copy has only in-frame clones and leaves some out. Of around 100,000 clones in the sample, around 94% were seen once. The material sequenced was peripheral blood, taken on day 0 of AZD1222 vaccination. The receptors here all came from an adult in good health.

V gene TRBV6-1 combines with J gene TRBJ1-1; D not certain. There are 11 residues in the CDR3. CDR1 and CDR2 (germline): MNHNS, SASEGT. The V end lost 6 bases, the J end lost 3 bases, and 5 bases lay between the germline ends. CDR3 amino acids: CASRTDTEAFF. CDR3 in DNA: TGTGCCAGCAGGACGGACACTGAAGCTTTCTTT.

The chain is built from TRBV11-3 and TRBJ1-1, with 7 bases aligning to TRBD1. Germline CDR1 SGHNT, CDR2 YENEEA. The CDR3 has 12 amino acids. J lost 9 bases, V lost 3 bases, and 4 bases had no gene match. The CDR3 reads CASSFGTAKAFF. CDR3 nucleotide sequence: TGTGCCAGCAGCTTCGGGACAGCAAAAGCTTTCTTT.

This chain links TRBV4-3 with TRBJ1-3; 9 nucleotides agree with TRBD1. J was trimmed by 1 base and V by 0 bases; bases with no gene match: 7. The CDR3 extends over 18 amino acids. The V gene's germline CDR1 is LGHNA and CDR2 YSLEER. CDR3 coding DNA: TGCGCCAGCAGCCAAGATCCGGGACAGGGTTTATCTGGAAACACCATATATTTT. This sequence encodes CASSQDPGQGLSGNTIYF.

The chain joins TRBV12-5 to TRBJ1-1; D perhaps matches TRBD1 (6 bases). Trimming stripped 1 base from V and 9 bases from J, with 36 bases between. The CDR3 loop spans 21 amino acids. Per germline, CDR1 LGHNT and CDR2 FRNRAP. Here the CDR3 reads CASGLGTLLEQGRGGGLKAFF. CDR3 nucleotide sequence: TGTGCTAGTGGTTTGGGGACTCTCCTGGAGCAGGGAAGGGGAGGGGGGCTTAAAGCTTTCTTT.

This chain connects TRBV3-1 (or the pseudogene TRBV3-2) to TRBJ1-1, with D perhaps TRBD1 (6 bases). CDR1 and CDR2 (germline): LGHDT, YNNKEL (reference sequence). The CDR3 runs 13 residues. V was shortened by 3 bases and J by 9 bases, with 14 bases between the two germline ends. CDR3 in amino acids: CASSQGANIKAFF. The CDR3 DNA reads as TGTGCCAGCAGCCAGGGGGCGAATATAAAAGCTTTCTTT.

The rearrangement uses TRBV10-3 and TRBJ2-1, with 9 bases that match TRBD1. The J segment lost 2 bases and the V segment lost 6 bases, leaving 5 bases of the junction unmatched. Germline V CDR1 and CDR2: ENHRY, SYGVKD. The CDR3 has 15 residues. CDR3 sequence: CAIRWDRATYNEQFF. In nucleotides, the CDR3 is TGTGCCATCAGGTGGGACAGGGCGACCTACAATGAGCAGTTCTTC.

The chain joins TRBV14 to TRBJ1-2; D is uncertain. Per germline, CDR1 SGHDN and CDR2 FVKESK. V lost 2 bases and J lost 0, with 16 bases in between. CDR3 length: 17 amino acids. The CDR3 sequence: CASSQLITDSTNYGYTF. In nucleotides, the CDR3 is TGTGCCAGCAGCCAACTAATTACAGACTCCACTAACTATGGCTACACCTTC.

This rearrangement joins TRBV6-5 to TRBJ1-1; D is ambiguous. Looked up from germline, CDR1 is MNHEY and CDR2 is SVGAGI. This CDR3 spans 15 amino acids. Trimming shortened V by 2 bases and J by 0 bases, and 10 bases separated the two germline ends. The DNA for the CDR3 is TGTGCCAGCAGTTACACGCGGTATCTGAACACTGAAGCTTTCTTT. Its translation: CASSYTRYLNTEAFF.

This chain connects TRBV19 to TRBJ2-2; D ambiguous. Per germline, CDR1 LNHDA and CDR2 SQIVND (reference sequence). V lost 5 bases to trimming and J lost 4 bases, with 14 bases between them. The length of the CDR3 is 15 residues. CDR3 amino acids: CASSAGPPGTGELFF. CDR3 bases: TGTGCCAGTAGTGCAGGACCCCCAGGCACCGGGGAGCTGTTTTTT.

The V call is TRBV30, the J call TRBJ1-5, with TRBD1 matching over 9 bases. Germline loops: CDR1 GTSNPN, CDR2 SVGIG (reference sequence). The CDR3 extends over 12 amino acids. J gave up 11 bases and V 3 bases, and 5 bases lay outside the gene matches. The CDR3 coding sequence is TGTGCCTGGAGCGGGACAGGGCAGGCCCAGCATTTT. Protein product: CAWSGTGQAQHF.

This clone appeared a single time. J is TRBJ1-6 and V is TRBV30, with a possible D match to TRBD1 (5 bases). Trimming pared 0 bases from V and 9 bases from J, leaving 15 bases between. The germline gives CDR1 GTSNPN, CDR2 SVGIG (reference sequence). The CDR3 covers 15 residues. The CDR3 sequence: CAWSVRGGTGSPLHF. DNA for the CDR3: TGTGCCTGGAGTGTACGGGGGGGAACTGGTTCACCCCTCCACTTT.

This clone was detected a few times. The chain recombines TRBV7-9 with TRBJ1-3; D may be TRBD1 (5 bases). The length of the CDR3 is 14 residues. The germline V gene encodes CDR1 SEHNR and CDR2 FQNEAQ (reference sequence). Trimming shortened V by 4 bases and J by 0 bases, and 7 bases separated the two germline ends. The CDR3 nucleotides are TGTGCCAGCAGCTCGACAGACTCTGGAAACACCATATATTTT. Amino acids: CASSSTDSGNTIYF. The full variable domain, rest sourced from reference TRBV7-9 and TRBJ1-3, is DTGVSQNPRHKITKRGQNVTFRCDPISEHNRLYWYRQTLGQGPEFLTYFQNEAQLEKSRLLSDRFSAERPKGSFSTLEIQRTEQGDSAMYLCASSSTDSGNTIYFGEGSWLTVV.

The V and J genes are TRBV5-3 and TRBJ1-2; 9 nucleotides agree with TRBD1. TRBV5-3 is recorded as an ORF, its role being uncertain. The CDR3 totals 14 residues. The trim removed 9 bases at V and 8 bases at J, leaving 14 bases unmatched. The chain's CDR3 is CATRPKDRGNGYTF. In nucleotides, the CDR3 is TGTGCCACCAGACCCAAGGACAGGGGTAACGGCTACACCTTC.

The chain joins TRBV5-6 to TRBJ1-1; 8 nucleotides agree with TRBD1. V lost 1 base, J lost 10 bases, and 9 bases stayed unmatched. The V gene's germline CDR1 is SGHDT and CDR2 YYEEEE. The CDR3 length is 14 residues. DNA of the CDR3: TGTGCCAGCAGCTTGCGGCAGGGGGCTCAAGTAGCTTTCTTT. This translates into CASSLRQGAQVAFF.

This clone is medium-sized. J is TRBJ1-3 and V is TRBV4-3, with 10 bases identical to TRBD1. Germline V gene lookup returns CDR1 LGHNA and CDR2 YSLEER. V gave up 2 bases and J gave up 2 bases; unmatched junction bases: 6. The CDR3 runs 17 residues. The CDR3 DNA follows: TGCGCCAGCAGCCAACATTCGACAGGGGGCACTGGAAACACCATATATTTT. It translates to CASSQHSTGGTGNTIYF.

This chain joins TRBV5-1 and TRBJ1-5; maybe TRBD1 (5 bases). Germline values: CDR1 SGHRS, CDR2 YFSETQ. V lost 4 bases and J 2 bases, leaving 10 bases between the germline ends. This CDR3 region has 14 residues. The CDR3 DNA sequence: TGCGCCAGCAGCGTAGGAGGGGGCAATCAGCCCCAGCATTTT. It yields the protein CASSVGGGNQPQHF.

This chain links TRBV5-4 with TRBJ2-2; possibly TRBD1 or TRBD2 for D (6 bases each). CDR1 SGHNT and CDR2 YYREEE come from the germline V gene (reference sequence). Trimming removed 0 bases at V and 4 bases at J, with 13 bases between. This CDR3 is 16 amino acids long. The CDR3 loop reads CASSLGGALGTGELFF. The CDR3 DNA reads as TGTGCCAGCAGCTTGGGGGGGGCGCTGGGCACCGGGGAGCTGTTTTTT. The whole variable domain, filled in from reference TRBV5-4 and TRBJ2-2, reads ETGVTQSPTHLIKTRGQQVTLRCSSQSGHNTVSWYQQALGQGPQFIFQYYREEENGRGNFPPRFSGLQFPNYSSELNVNALELDDSALYLCASSLGGALGTGELFFGEGSRLTVL.

V is TRBV4-2 and J is TRBJ2-7; a weak D match, TRBD1 (5 bases). This CDR3 spans 15 amino acids. V was shortened by 0 bases and J by 2 bases, with 11 bases between the two germline ends. Germline assignment: CDR1 LGHNA and CDR2 YNFKEQ. CDR3 sequence (DNA): TGTGCCAGCAGCCAAGATGGAGAAGGGGCCTACGAGCAGTACTTC. It encodes CASSQDGEGAYEQYF.

This clone came up once. The chain links TRBV5-6 to TRBJ2-1; 12 bases are a match to TRBD2. The CDR3 spans 15 residues. V was clipped by 0 bases and J by 10 bases; unmatched bases: 5. In germline, CDR1 is SGHDT, CDR2 YYEEEE. The CDR3, as DNA: TGTGCCAGCAGCTTGGCTAGCGGGGGGGCCCGAGAGCAGTTCTTC. Its translation: CASSLASGGAREQFF.

This clone occurred once. V and J are TRBV7-3 and TRBJ1-6; a weak D match, TRBD1 (5 bases). Trimming took off 0 bases at V and 3 bases at J, with 15 bases between the two ends. The CDR3 is 18 residues long. Germline CDR1 SGHTA, CDR2 FQGTGA. As DNA, the CDR3 is TGTGCCAGCAGCTTAACGTTAATTGCCAGGGACTATAATTCACCCCTCCACTTT. Translation gives CASSLTLIARDYNSPLHF. The full variable domain, rest sourced from reference TRBV7-3 and TRBJ1-6, is GAGVSQTPSNKVTEKGKYVELRCDPISGHTALYWYRQSLGQGPEFLIYFQGTGAADDSGLPNDRFFAVRPEGSVSTLKIQRTERGDSAVYLCASSLTLIARDYNSPLHFGNGTRLTVT.

The gene calls are TRBV6-2 or TRBV6-3 and TRBJ1-4, with 9 bases that match TRBD1. V lost 3 bases and J lost 10; bases outside the gene matches: 9. Germline CDR1 and CDR2: MNHEY and SVGEGT. This CDR3 contains 15 residues. DNA for the CDR3: TGTGCCAGCAGTTATCCCCCGGACAGGGGTGGAAAACTGTTTTTT. Protein product: CASSYPPDRGGKLFF.

This chain uses TRBV18 with TRBJ1-5, with D tentatively TRBD1 (5 bases). Trimming cost V 5 bases and J 2 bases, with 10 bases left between them. Germline V gives CDR1 KGHSH, CDR2 LQKENI. This CDR3 has 14 amino acids. The chain's CDR3 is CASSSRVGNQPQHF. CDR3 in DNA: TGTGCCAGCTCAAGCAGGGTCGGCAATCAGCCCCAGCATTTT.

This chain connects TRBV29-1 to TRBJ1-4; possibly TRBD1 for D (5 bases). V dropped 4 bases and J dropped 5 bases, with 8 bases sitting between them. The V gene's germline CDR1 is SQVTM and CDR2 ANQGSEA. CDR3 length: 12 amino acids. The CDR3 protein is CSVGWGNEKLFF. The CDR3 DNA reads TGCAGCGTTGGGTGGGGGAATGAAAAACTGTTTTTT.

V usage is TRBV19 and J usage is TRBJ1-4, with TRBD1 matching 9 bases. The germline V gene has CDR1 LNHDA and CDR2 SQIVND (reference sequence). This CDR3 has 15 residues. The ends lost 5 bases at V and 4 bases at J; junction bases unmatched: 5. CDR3 region: CASSPWTGDNEKLFF. The CDR3 DNA follows: TGTGCCAGTAGTCCCTGGACAGGGGATAATGAAAAACTGTTTTTT. Complete variable domain (other parts from reference TRBV19 and TRBJ1-4): DGGITQSPKYLFRKEGQNVTLSCEQNLNHDAMYWYRQDPGQGLRLIYYSQIVNDFQKGDIAEGYSVSREKKESFPLTVTSAQKNPTAFYLCASSPWTGDNEKLFFGSGTQLSVL.

V and J are TRBV28 and TRBJ1-5; maybe TRBD1 (6 bases). Germline V CDR1 and CDR2: MDHEN, SYDVKM. V gave up 1 base and J gave up 2 bases, with 12 bases separating them. This CDR3 region has 16 residues. The chain's CDR3 is CASSLFRQGRNQPQHF. The CDR3 region has the DNA TGTGCCAGCAGTTTATTTCGGCAGGGGCGCAATCAGCCCCAGCATTTT.

The rearrangement uses TRBV2 and TRBJ1-2; 7 bases fit TRBD1. CDR1 and CDR2 from the germline V gene are SNHLY and FYNNEI. V shed 6 bases and J 5 bases; nucleotides not matched to a gene: 6. CDR3 length: 13 residues. The CDR3 here is CASRYDREYGYTF. CDR3 bases: TGTGCCAGCAGATACGACAGGGAATATGGCTACACCTTC.

The rearrangement links TRBV5-6 to TRBJ1-2; TRBD1 aligns across 9 bases. This CDR3 is built from 15 residues. Germline V lookup: CDR1 SGHDT, CDR2 YYEEEE. J gave up 0 bases and V 7 bases, and 7 bases lay outside the gene matches. Written as DNA, the CDR3 is TGTGCCAGCGGGGGACAGGGACTAGCTAACTATGGCTACACCTTC. Translated: CASGGQGLANYGYTF.

V is TRBV30 and J is TRBJ2-3; D possibly matches TRBD1 or TRBD2 (5 bases each). Germline CDR1 reads GTSNPN; CDR2 reads SVGIG (reference sequence). V was shortened by 0 bases and J by 1 base, with 11 bases between the two germline ends. This CDR3 spans 15 amino acids. The CDR3: CAWSVRLGGTDTQYF. CDR3 in DNA: TGTGCCTGGAGTGTACGGCTGGGGGGCACAGATACGCAGTATTTT.

The V gene is TRBV10-3, the J gene TRBJ1-6; D is uncertain. Germline assignment: CDR1 ENHRY and CDR2 SYGVKD. The CDR3 runs 14 residues. V dropped 3 bases and J dropped 7 bases, with 10 bases sitting between them. The CDR3 nucleotides are TGTGCCATCAGTGAATTTGGAAGGAATTCACCCCTCCACTTT. Translation gives CAISEFGRNSPLHF.

The gene calls are TRBV11-3 and TRBJ2-2; D remains unclear. The germline V and J ends were trimmed by 5 bases and 9 bases, with 19 bases remaining between them. This CDR3 comprises 15 residues. Germline lookup yields CDR1 SGHNT and CDR2 YENEEA. The CDR3 region has the DNA TGTGCCAGCAGCCATGAGACGATTTGGAACTGGGAGCTGTTTTTT. It yields the protein CASSHETIWNWELFF.

This chain connects TRBV5-4 to TRBJ1-4; TRBD1 agrees at 7 bases. J lost 3 bases, V lost 4 bases, and 6 bases had no gene match. The CDR3 runs 15 residues. Germline values: CDR1 SGHNT, CDR2 YYREEE (reference sequence). The DNA of the CDR3 is TGTGCCAGCAGCGCCGACAGGGTCGCTAATGAAAAACTGTTTTTT. Translated: CASSADRVANEKLFF. Variable domain in full (rest from reference TRBV5-4 and TRBJ1-4): ETGVTQSPTHLIKTRGQQVTLRCSSQSGHNTVSWYQQALGQGPQFIFQYYREEENGRGNFPPRFSGLQFPNYSSELNVNALELDDSALYLCASSADRVANEKLFFGSGTQLSVL.

This clone appeared a few times. CDR3 bases: TGTGCCAGCAGACAGCAGGGGGCCGGGGTGGAAGCTTTCTTT. Encoded protein: CASRQQGAGVEAFF. The chain carries TRBV6-6 and TRBJ1-1, with TRBD1 matching over 8 bases. With 6 bases clipped from V and 8 bases from J, the junction kept 11 bases outside the gene matches. The CDR3 length is 14 residues. Germline V gene data show CDR1 as MNHNY and CDR2 as SVGAGI (reference sequence).